Shown below are 30 T cell receptor beta chains from a single sample sequenced in a study of T cells after yellow fever vaccination. A single record per CDR3 protein comes from TCRdb applying MiXCR to the 5' RACE reads. The profile covers some 220,000 distinct CDR3 sequences, with approximately 3.3% appearing a single time and around 3.2% taken by the ten largest. This specimen consisted of CD4+ T cells sorted from PBMCs, obtained 10 days after the yellow fever booster vaccination. These receptors all stem from a man between 18 and 29 years old who received the YFV17D yellow fever vaccine.

This clonotype was found many times. The chain combines TRBV7-2 with TRBJ1-1, with D unresolved. The CDR3 is 13 residues long. Germline CDR1 is SGHTA and CDR2 is FQGNSA. V lost 5 bases, J lost 2 bases, and 9 bases lay in between. CDR3 DNA sequence: TGTGCCAGCAGCCGGGCCCTAAACACTGAAGCTTTCTTT. As protein: CASSRALNTEAFF. Together with reference TRBV7-2 and TRBJ1-1, the CDR3 gives the full variable domain: GAGVSQSPSNKVTEKGKDVELRCDPISGHTALYWYRQSLGQGLEFLIYFQGNSAPDKSGLPSDRFSAERTGGSVSTLTIQRTQQEDSAVYLCASSRALNTEAFFGQGTRLTVV.

This clonotype was seen only a few times. The chain has TRBV10-3 and TRBJ2-3; TRBD2 agrees at 14 bases. Per germline, CDR1 ENHRY and CDR2 SYGVKD. V was pared by 6 bases and J by 2 bases, with 4 bases of the junction left unmatched. The CDR3 has 16 residues. The CDR3 loop is CAIRPGLAGVTDTQYF. The CDR3 nucleotides read TGTGCCATCAGGCCGGGACTAGCGGGGGTCACAGATACGCAGTATTTT.

As DNA, the CDR3 is TGTGCCAGCAGCTTATATTCAGGCTACTCCTACGAGCAGTACTTC. It encodes CASSLYSGYSYEQYF. The chain recombines TRBV7-2 with TRBJ2-7, with D unclear. Per germline, CDR1 SGHTA and CDR2 FQGNSA. CDR3 length equals 15 residues. Trimming left V 2 bases short and J 0 bases short, with 11 bases between.

The chain uses TRBV7-3 and TRBJ1-2; tentative D call: TRBD1 (5 bases). CDR3 length: 15 residues. Trimming left V 5 bases short and J 1 base short, with 14 bases between. CDR1 is SGHTA, CDR2 FQGTGA, per germline. The DNA of the CDR3 is TGTGCCAGCAGCGTCGTCGGGGGTAGTAACTATGGCTACACCTTC. Translated: CASSVVGGSNYGYTF.

This clonotype was recorded at least ten times. The gene calls are TRBV5-5 and TRBJ1-1, with unresolved D. CDR1 and CDR2 from the germline V gene are SGHKS and YYEKEE (reference sequence). CDR3 length: 16 amino acids. The V end was cut by 3 bases, the J end by 1 base, with 16 bases between. This CDR3 is CASSSIFSDENTEAFF. The CDR3 nucleotides read TGTGCCAGCAGCTCGATCTTCTCGGACGAGAACACTGAAGCTTTCTTT.

This clonotype has at least ten counts. The chain combines TRBV4-1 with TRBJ2-1; D gene unclear. The germline V gene has CDR1 MGHRA and CDR2 YSYEKL. Trimming pared 1 base from V and 1 base from J, leaving 11 bases between. This CDR3 has 16 amino acids. In DNA form, the CDR3 reads TGCGCCAGCAGCCAAGTCGACCTAGTTTCCTACAATGAGCAGTTCTTC. This encodes CASSQVDLVSYNEQFF.

V is TRBV7-2 and J is TRBJ1-4, with 7 bases aligning to TRBD1. Germline lookup yields CDR1 SGHTA and CDR2 FQGNSA. This CDR3 is 14 amino acids long. J was trimmed by 8 bases and V by 2 bases; bases with no gene match: 5. CDR3 in DNA: TGTGCCAGCAGCTTAACGGGGGACAGCGAAAAACTGTTTTTT. Translating it yields CASSLTGDSEKLFF.

This clonotype was seen more than once but under ten times. The chain joins TRBV15 to TRBJ2-2, with unresolved D. Trimming pared 6 bases from V and 2 bases from J, leaving 16 bases between. This CDR3 is 16 amino acids long. Germline assignment: CDR1 LNHNV and CDR2 YYDKDF (reference sequence). CDR3 loop: CATRSMVGSNTGELFF. CDR3 DNA sequence: TGTGCCACCAGATCGATGGTGGGAAGTAACACCGGGGAGCTGTTTTTT.

This clonotype has just a few counts. The chain recombines TRBV7-2 with TRBJ2-5; unclear D gene. The CDR3 has 14 residues. V was pared by 0 bases and J by 4 bases, with 9 bases between. CDR1 and CDR2 from the germline V gene are SGHTA and FQGNSA. CDR3 nucleotides: TGTGCCAGCAGCTTAGCGCGCGCAGTAGAGACCCAGTACTTC. This codes for CASSLARAVETQYF. The variable domain in full, completed from reference TRBV7-2 and TRBJ2-5, reads GAGVSQSPSNKVTEKGKDVELRCDPISGHTALYWYRQSLGQGLEFLIYFQGNSAPDKSGLPSDRFSAERTGGSVSTLTIQRTQQEDSAVYLCASSLARAVETQYFGPGTRLLVL.

This clonotype was counted many times. V gene TRBV7-2 combines with J gene TRBJ2-4; 7 nucleotides match TRBD1. Germline CDR1 SGHTA, CDR2 FQGNSA. The CDR3 runs 14 residues. The ends lost 6 bases at V and 9 bases at J; junction bases unmatched: 11. DNA for the CDR3: TGTGCCAGCAGGACCGGGACAGATGGCTCCATTCAGTACTTC. Translating it yields CASRTGTDGSIQYF.

This clonotype was picked up many times. V is TRBV4-2 and J is TRBJ2-3; 7 bases agree with TRBD2. The V gene's germline CDR1 is LGHNA and CDR2 YNFKEQ. This CDR3 region has 16 residues. The junction had 5 bases not matched to a gene; V was cut back by 0 bases and J by 2 bases. CDR3 bases: TGTGCCAGCAGCCAAGAAGGCGGGAGCTACACAGATACGCAGTATTTT. Protein sequence: CASSQEGGSYTDTQYF.

This clonotype was recorded at least ten times. The V gene is TRBV9, the J gene TRBJ1-5, with 9 bases that match TRBD1. CDR3 size: 15 residues. V was pared by 3 bases and J by 6 bases, with 7 bases of the junction left unmatched. CDR1 and CDR2 (germline): SGDLS, YYNGEE. The CDR3 here is CASSASGTGLQPQHF. In DNA, the CDR3 is TGTGCCAGCAGCGCGTCCGGGACAGGGCTTCAGCCCCAGCATTTT.

At least ten counts were recorded for this clonotype. The genes are TRBV5-5 and TRBJ2-2; 8 bases match TRBD1. Trimming took 6 bases from V and 5 from J; bases not matched to a gene: 6. The CDR3 runs to 14 residues. Germline loops: CDR1 SGHKS, CDR2 YYEKEE (reference sequence). Here the CDR3 reads CASIPGQGTGELFF. The CDR3 DNA follows: TGTGCCAGCATCCCCGGACAGGGTACCGGGGAGCTGTTTTTT.

This clonotype was observed a few times. This chain links TRBV3-1 with TRBJ2-7, with 9 bases identical to TRBD1. J was trimmed by 2 bases and V by 8 bases; bases with no gene match: 7. The CDR3 is 14 residues long. Germline-derived CDR1 and CDR2 are LGHDT and YNNKEL (reference sequence). Written as DNA, the CDR3 is TGTGCCAGCCCAAGGGACAGGGCGACCTACGAGCAGTACGTC. It encodes CASPRDRATYEQYV.

This clonotype was seen ten or more times. The gene calls are TRBV29-1 and TRBJ2-1; no clear D gene. Germline V gene data show CDR1 as SQVTM and CDR2 as ANQGSEA. The CDR3 length is 10 residues. The V end lost 3 bases, the J end lost 11 bases, and 8 bases lay between the germline ends. The CDR3 DNA sequence: TGCAGCGTTGATACAGTACAGCAGTTCTTC. It is translated as CSVDTVQQFF.

This clonotype was observed at least ten times. This chain uses TRBV18 with TRBJ1-1; no clear D. Germline loops: CDR1 KGHSH, CDR2 LQKENI. The CDR3 runs to 16 residues. V shed 1 base and J shed 1 base, with 13 bases lying between them. The CDR3 DNA follows: TGTGCCAGCTCACCACGAAACAGTCAGGAGAACACTGAAGCTTTCTTT. Its translation is CASSPRNSQENTEAFF.

This clonotype was picked up many times. The chain carries TRBV7-6 and TRBJ1-1; weak D call: TRBD1 (5 bases). Deletions cut 1 base from V and 8 bases from J, with 14 bases between. CDR1 is SGHVS, CDR2 FNYEAQ, per germline. The CDR3 runs 14 residues. CDR3 DNA: TGTGCCAGCAGCTTAGGTGGGGACGTCAGCGAAGCTTTCTTT. Protein: CASSLGGDVSEAFF.

This chain links TRBV7-9 with TRBJ2-1, with 8 bases lining up with TRBD2. The trim removed 3 bases at V and 8 bases at J, leaving 6 bases unmatched. Germline CDR1 reads SEHNR; CDR2 reads FQNEAQ (reference sequence). There are 14 residues in the CDR3. CDR3 coding DNA: TGTGCCAGCAGCTTTTCGGGGGGGCCTTATGAGCAGTTCTTC. Amino acid sequence: CASSFSGGPYEQFF.

This clonotype was recorded a few times. The rearrangement links TRBV20-1 to TRBJ2-7, with D perhaps matching TRBD1 or TRBD2 (5 bases each). Looked up from germline, CDR1 is DFQATT and CDR2 is SNEGSKA (reference sequence). There are 13 residues in the CDR3. Trimming took off 4 bases at V and 4 bases at J, with 14 bases between the two ends. The CDR3 loop reads CSATIGTLYEQYV. The CDR3 DNA sequence: TGCAGTGCTACGATAGGGACCCTTTACGAGCAGTACGTC.

V and J are TRBV3-1 and TRBJ2-2, with TRBD1 identical over 10 bases. The V gene's germline CDR1 is LGHDT and CDR2 YNNKEL (reference sequence). V shed 7 bases, J shed 3 bases, and the junction held 5 bases outside the gene matches. The CDR3 covers 15 residues. For the CDR3, the DNA is TGTGCCAGCATCTCCGGGACAGGGGACACCGGGGAGCTGTTTTTT. Its protein product is CASISGTGDTGELFF.

This clonotype was picked up a small number of times. V usage is TRBV10-3 and J usage is TRBJ1-1; 8 bases fit TRBD1. V lost 7 bases and J lost 5; bases outside the gene matches: 6. The germline gives CDR1 ENHRY, CDR2 SYGVKD. This CDR3 is built from 13 residues. CDR3 residues: CAIMGTGDTEAFF. CDR3 nucleotides: TGTGCCATCATGGGGACAGGTGATACTGAAGCTTTCTTT.

This clonotype was found many times. V is TRBV5-1 and J is TRBJ2-3; possible D gene TRBD2, 5 bases. The V gene's germline CDR1 is SGHRS and CDR2 YFSETQ. The CDR3 is made up of 15 amino acids. The V end was cut by 5 bases, the J end by 4 bases, with 17 bases between. Written as DNA, the CDR3 is TGCGCCAGCAGTTATAAGGGAGTTGAGGCAGATACGCAGTATTTT. This encodes CASSYKGVEADTQYF.

This clonotype was counted many times. The chain uses TRBV7-9 and TRBJ1-4; D call uncertain. The CDR3 is made up of 15 amino acids. Germline loops: CDR1 SEHNR, CDR2 FQNEAQ (reference sequence). V was clipped by 5 bases and J by 5 bases, with 15 bases between them. The CDR3 nucleotides are TGTGCCAGCAGCAGCAGGACGGATCAAAATGAAAAACTGTTTTTT. Protein product: CASSSRTDQNEKLFF.

The chain carries TRBV7-8 and TRBJ1-2; 10 bases line up with TRBD1. V shed 2 bases, J shed 6 bases, and the junction held 6 bases outside the gene matches. Germline CDR1 SGHVS, CDR2 FQNEAQ. This CDR3 region has 15 residues. The CDR3 here is CASSLLGQGEDGYTF. The CDR3 DNA reads as TGTGCCAGCAGCTTACTCGGACAGGGGGAGGATGGCTACACCTTC. Full variable domain (rest looked up from reference TRBV7-8 and TRBJ1-2): GAGVSQSPRYKVAKRGQDVALRCDPISGHVSLFWYQQALGQGPEFLTYFQNEAQLDKSGLPSDRFFAERPEGSVSTLKIQRTQQEDSAVYLCASSLLGQGEDGYTFGSGTRLTVV.

This clonotype has a count of ten or more. V is TRBV15 and J is TRBJ2-6, with D unresolved. CDR1 and CDR2 (germline): LNHNV, YYDKDF (reference sequence). The CDR3 covers 19 residues. V shed 2 bases and J shed 0 bases, with 17 bases lying between them. The CDR3 sequence is CATSRSLSMVGSGANVLTF. DNA for the CDR3: TGTGCCACCAGCAGATCCCTTAGTATGGTGGGCTCTGGGGCCAACGTCCTGACTTTC.

This clonotype was seen ten or more times. The chain uses TRBV5-1 and TRBJ2-3, with a weak D call TRBD2 (5 bases). Trimming took off 0 bases at V and 6 bases at J, with 17 bases between the two ends. Germline CDR1 reads SGHRS; CDR2 reads YFSETQ. The CDR3 is made up of 16 amino acids. CDR3 in DNA: TGCGCCAGCAGCTTGGCTAGCACCCGATGGTCTGATACGCAGTATTTT. Its protein product is CASSLASTRWSDTQYF.

This clonotype was counted at least ten times. The V and J genes are TRBV19 and TRBJ2-1; TRBD2 might be the D (6 bases). There are 15 residues in the CDR3. The ends were cut back, 3 bases at V and 0 bases at J, with 9 bases in the middle. The germline V gene has CDR1 LNHDA and CDR2 SQIVND (reference sequence). CDR3 coding DNA: TGTGCCAGTAGTATGCGGGGTAGCTCCTACAATGAGCAGTTCTTC. It codes for CASSMRGSSYNEQFF.

In this sample, this clonotype turned up many times. The chain is built from TRBV6-5 and TRBJ2-2; D tentatively reads TRBD1 or TRBD2 (7 bases each). The CDR3 totals 18 residues. The V end was cut by 6 bases, the J end by 3 bases, with 23 bases between. Germline assignment: CDR1 MNHEY and CDR2 SVGAGI. CDR3 sequence (DNA): TGTGCCAGCAGACGGTCCAGGGGGGGCCGCAAGTACACCGGGGAGCTGTTTTTT. This codes for CASRRSRGGRKYTGELFF.

This clonotype has at least ten counts. This rearrangement joins TRBV3-1 to TRBJ1-1; D not resolved. V dropped 2 bases and J dropped 9 bases, with 19 bases sitting between them. The CDR3 consists of 15 residues. CDR1 is LGHDT, CDR2 YNNKEL, per germline (reference sequence). CDR3: CASSQNTGAGGKAFF. DNA for the CDR3: TGTGCCAGCAGCCAAAATACGGGCGCGGGAGGTAAAGCTTTCTTT.

This clonotype was observed many times. The chain combines TRBV9 with TRBJ1-2, with D uncertain. Germline V gene sequence: CDR1 SGDLS, CDR2 YYNGEE. This CDR3 is built from 12 residues. V gave up 4 bases and J gave up 2 bases, with 6 bases separating them. The CDR3 DNA sequence: TGTGCCAGCAGCAGGCCGAACTATGGCTACACCTTC. This translates into CASSRPNYGYTF.